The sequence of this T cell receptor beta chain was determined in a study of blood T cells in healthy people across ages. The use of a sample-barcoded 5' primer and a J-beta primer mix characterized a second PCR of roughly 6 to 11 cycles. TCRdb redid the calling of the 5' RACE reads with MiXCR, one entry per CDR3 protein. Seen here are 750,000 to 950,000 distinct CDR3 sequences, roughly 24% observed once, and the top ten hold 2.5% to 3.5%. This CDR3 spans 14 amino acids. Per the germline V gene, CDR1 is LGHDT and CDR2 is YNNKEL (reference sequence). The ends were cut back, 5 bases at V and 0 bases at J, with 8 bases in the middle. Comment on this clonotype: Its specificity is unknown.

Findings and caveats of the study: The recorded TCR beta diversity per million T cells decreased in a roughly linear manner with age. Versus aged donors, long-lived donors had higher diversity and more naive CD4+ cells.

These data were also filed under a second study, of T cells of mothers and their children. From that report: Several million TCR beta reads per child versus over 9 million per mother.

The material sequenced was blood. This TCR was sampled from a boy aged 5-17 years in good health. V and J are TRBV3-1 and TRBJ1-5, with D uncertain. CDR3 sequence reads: CASSSAGSNQPQHF. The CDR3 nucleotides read TGTGCCAGCAGCTCCGCCGGTAGCAATCAGCCCCAGCATTTT.